These 12 T cell receptor beta chains originate from one sample sequenced in a study of vaccination and CD4 T cells after COVID-19. No antigens are known for them. Treatment described: roughly 11-day PBMC culture with coronavirus spike peptide pools or control peptides (ViraFEST assay). CD4+ T cells that came from the unexposed donor were collected before the COVID-19 pandemic (2011-2018). Sequencing of cultured CD4+ T cell DNA used the Oncomine TCR Beta short-read assay. TCRdb used MiXCR to reprocess the PCR reads, holding one entry per CDR3 protein. This table holds roughly 7,000 distinct CDR3 sequences, around three fifths found once. Sequencing was performed on CD4+ T cells from blood, cultured in vitro. The receptors stem from a human donor in good health.

The chain recombines TRBV6-2 or TRBV6-3 with TRBJ1-6, with D possibly matching TRBD1 (6 bases). The CDR3 extends over 15 amino acids. Germline V gene lookup returns CDR1 MNHEY and CDR2 SVGEGT. V dropped 2 bases and J dropped 1 base, with 6 bases sitting between them. Written as DNA, the CDR3 is TGTGCCAGCAGTTACGGACAGTCCTATAATTCACCCCTCCACTTT. Protein: CASSYGQSYNSPLHF.

The chain carries TRBV7-2 and TRBJ2-7; either TRBD1 or TRBD2 may supply D (5 bases each). CDR3 length: 14 residues. Per germline, CDR1 SGHTA and CDR2 FQGNSA. V lost 2 bases to trimming and J lost 6 bases, with 14 bases between them. DNA for the CDR3: TGTGCCAGCAGCTTAATGAGGGACGGCGGCGAGCAGTACTTC. Its protein product is CASSLMRDGGEQYF.

J is TRBJ2-1 and V is TRBV19; tentatively, D is TRBD2 (6 bases). Trimming cost V 3 bases and J 4 bases, with 16 bases left between them. This CDR3 is built from 16 residues. Germline CDR1 reads LNHDA; CDR2 reads SQIVND (reference sequence). CDR3 sequence reads: CASSMPGVNLYNEQFF. As DNA, the CDR3 is TGTGCCAGTAGTATGCCGGGAGTCAACCTTTACAATGAGCAGTTCTTC.

This clonotype occurred a few times. This chain uses TRBV7-2 with TRBJ2-1; 8 bases agree with TRBD2. After removal of 7 bases from V and 7 bases from J, the junction contained 9 bases not matched to a gene. This CDR3 spans 14 amino acids. From germline, CDR1 is SGHTA and CDR2 FQGNSA. The CDR3: CASNPRTSTNEQFF. CDR3 sequence (DNA): TGTGCCAGCAATCCGAGGACTAGCACTAATGAGCAGTTCTTC.

The CDR3 is CASSLGGTGGSPLHF. As DNA, the CDR3 is TGTGCCAGCAGCTTAGGAGGGACAGGGGGATCACCCCTCCACTTT. This chain links TRBV7-9 with TRBJ1-6; 11 bases are a match to TRBD1. Germline CDR1 and CDR2: SEHNR and FQNEAQ (reference sequence). This CDR3 has 15 residues. V was clipped by 1 base and J by 10 bases; unmatched bases: 3.

The chain employs TRBV20-1 and TRBJ2-3; 15 bases match TRBD2. Germline V gene sequence: CDR1 DFQATT, CDR2 SNEGSKA (reference sequence). This CDR3 spans 16 amino acids. The V and J ends lost 3 bases and 4 bases, in that order; junction bases with no gene match: 5. CDR3 coding DNA: TGCAGTGCTAGCGGACTAGCGGGGGGGCGGGCAGATACGCAGTATTTT. It encodes CSASGLAGGRADTQYF.

The chain carries TRBV6-1 and TRBJ2-1, with no clear D. The CDR3 covers 15 residues. CDR1 is MNHNS, CDR2 SASEGT, per germline. V lost 6 bases to trimming and J lost 1 base, with 13 bases between them. CDR3 sequence reads: CASSLVAGSYNEQFF. In DNA, the CDR3 is TGTGCCAGCAGCCTCGTAGCTGGATCCTACAATGAGCAGTTCTTC.

This clonotype was counted only a few times. J is TRBJ1-5 and V is TRBV15; 8 nucleotides line up with TRBD1. Germline CDR1 is LNHNV and CDR2 is YYDKDF (reference sequence). Trimming at V came to 0 bases and at J to 4 bases, leaving 8 bases not matched to a gene. This CDR3 spans 17 amino acids. CDR3 sequence reads: CATSRDISRTGNQPQHF. The CDR3, as DNA: TGTGCCACCAGCAGAGATATTAGCCGGACAGGGAATCAGCCCCAGCATTTT.

The chain joins TRBV29-1 to TRBJ2-5; D gene ambiguous. Germline V gene lookup returns CDR1 SQVTM and CDR2 ANQGSEA. With 1 base removed from V and 5 bases from J, the gap between germline ends came to 8 bases. This CDR3 is 12 amino acids long. In DNA, the CDR3 is TGCAGCGTTGAAGGGGTCGGTGAGACCCAGTACTTC. Translation gives CSVEGVGETQYF. Full variable domain (rest looked up from reference TRBV29-1 and TRBJ2-5): SAVISQKPSRDICQRGTSLTIQCQVDSQVTMMFWYRQQPGQSLTLIATANQGSEATYESGFVIDKFPISRPNLTFSTLTVSNMSPEDSSIYLCSVEGVGETQYFGPGTRLLVL.

The J gene is TRBJ1-2, the V gene TRBV20-1; D is uncertain. V was pared by 3 bases and J by 0 bases, with 14 bases between. Germline CDR1 and CDR2: DFQATT and SNEGSKA (reference sequence). The CDR3 has 15 amino acids. The DNA of the CDR3 is TGCAGTGCTAGCATCGGCCGCTCCGCTAACTATGGCTACACCTTC. Translation: CSASIGRSANYGYTF.

The chain combines TRBV6-5 with TRBJ1-5; 7 nucleotides align to TRBD1. Germline V CDR1 and CDR2: MNHEY, SVGAGI. V was pared by 3 bases and J by 4 bases, with 3 bases of the junction left unmatched. This CDR3 has 14 amino acids. Here the CDR3 DNA reads TGTGCCAGCAGTTATCGGGGACAGAATCAGCCCCAGCATTTT. This encodes CASSYRGQNQPQHF.

This chain joins TRBV6-5 and TRBJ1-2; D unclear. The V gene's germline CDR1 is MNHEY and CDR2 SVGAGI. Trimming left V 3 bases short and J 4 bases short, with 12 bases between. The CDR3 has 14 amino acids. The CDR3 spells CASSYLEGLYGYTF. The CDR3 region has the DNA TGTGCCAGCAGTTATCTCGAGGGTCTCTATGGCTACACCTTC.